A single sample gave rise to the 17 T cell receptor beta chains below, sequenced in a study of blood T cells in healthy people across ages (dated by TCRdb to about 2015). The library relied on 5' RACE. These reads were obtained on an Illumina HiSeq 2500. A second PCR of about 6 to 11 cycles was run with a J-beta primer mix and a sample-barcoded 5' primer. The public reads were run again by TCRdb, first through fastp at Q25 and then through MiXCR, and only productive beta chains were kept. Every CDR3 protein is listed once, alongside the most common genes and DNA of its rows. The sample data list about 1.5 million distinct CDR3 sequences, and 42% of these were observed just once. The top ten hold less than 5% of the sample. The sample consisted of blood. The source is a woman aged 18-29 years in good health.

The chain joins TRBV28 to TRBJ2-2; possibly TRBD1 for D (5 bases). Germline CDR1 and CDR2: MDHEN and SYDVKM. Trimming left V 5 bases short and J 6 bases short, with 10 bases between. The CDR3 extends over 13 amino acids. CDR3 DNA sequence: TGTGCCAGCAGTGTTTTAGGGGCCGGGGAGCTGTTTTTT. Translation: CASSVLGAGELFF.

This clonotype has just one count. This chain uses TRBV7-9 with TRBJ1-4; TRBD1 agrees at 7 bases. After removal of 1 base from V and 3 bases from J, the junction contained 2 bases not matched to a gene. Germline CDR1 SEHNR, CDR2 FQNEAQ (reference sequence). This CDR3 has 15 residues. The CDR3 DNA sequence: TGTGCCAGCAGCTTAGTACAGGGGTCTAATGAAAAACTGTTTTTT. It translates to CASSLVQGSNEKLFF.

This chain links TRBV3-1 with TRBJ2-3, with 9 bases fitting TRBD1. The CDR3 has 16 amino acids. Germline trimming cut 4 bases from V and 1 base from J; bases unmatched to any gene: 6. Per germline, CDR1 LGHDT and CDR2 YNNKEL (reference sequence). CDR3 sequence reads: CASSLRQGGGTDTQYF. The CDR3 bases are TGTGCCAGCAGCCTTCGACAGGGGGGTGGCACAGATACGCAGTATTTT.

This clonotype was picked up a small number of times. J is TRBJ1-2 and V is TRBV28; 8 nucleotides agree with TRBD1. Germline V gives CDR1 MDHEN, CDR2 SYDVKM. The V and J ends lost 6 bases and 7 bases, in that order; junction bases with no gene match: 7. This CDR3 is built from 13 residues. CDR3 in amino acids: CASSRTGYRGYTF. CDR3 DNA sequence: TGTGCCAGCAGCAGGACAGGGTATCGTGGCTACACCTTC.

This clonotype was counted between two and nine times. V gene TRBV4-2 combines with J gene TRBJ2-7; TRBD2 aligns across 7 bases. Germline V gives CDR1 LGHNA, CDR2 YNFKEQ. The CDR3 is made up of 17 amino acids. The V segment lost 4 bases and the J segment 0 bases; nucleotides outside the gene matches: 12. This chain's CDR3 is CASSPYEVGGSSYEQYF. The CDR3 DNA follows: TGTGCCAGCAGCCCCTACGAAGTGGGAGGGAGCTCCTACGAGCAGTACTTC.

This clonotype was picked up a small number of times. CDR3 residues: CASSPTGTGFGEQYF. The CDR3 DNA reads TGTGCCAGCAGCCCAACCGGGACAGGATTTGGCGAGCAGTACTTC. This chain uses TRBV9 with TRBJ2-7, with 8 bases aligning to TRBD1. This CDR3 region has 15 residues. The trim removed 4 bases at V and 6 bases at J, leaving 12 bases unmatched. CDR1 and CDR2 from the germline V gene are SGDLS and YYNGEE.

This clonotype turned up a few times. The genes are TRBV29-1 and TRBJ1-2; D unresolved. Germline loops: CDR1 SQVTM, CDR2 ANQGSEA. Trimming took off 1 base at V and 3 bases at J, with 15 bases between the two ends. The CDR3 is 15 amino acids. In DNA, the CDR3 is TGCAGCGTTGAAGGTCGTCGGGGTTCTCACTATGGCTACACCTTC. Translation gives CSVEGRRGSHYGYTF.

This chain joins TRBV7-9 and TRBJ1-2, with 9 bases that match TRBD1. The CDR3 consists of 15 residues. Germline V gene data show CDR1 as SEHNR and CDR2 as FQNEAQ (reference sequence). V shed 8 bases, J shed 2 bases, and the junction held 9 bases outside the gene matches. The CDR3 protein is CASGPTGGLNYGYTF. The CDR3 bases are TGTGCCAGCGGCCCGACAGGGGGGTTGAACTATGGCTACACCTTC. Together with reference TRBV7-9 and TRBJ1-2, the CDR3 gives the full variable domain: DTGVSQNPRHKITKRGQNVTFRCDPISEHNRLYWYRQTLGQGPEFLTYFQNEAQLEKSRLLSDRFSAERPKGSFSTLEIQRTEQGDSAMYLCASGPTGGLNYGYTFGSGTRLTVV.

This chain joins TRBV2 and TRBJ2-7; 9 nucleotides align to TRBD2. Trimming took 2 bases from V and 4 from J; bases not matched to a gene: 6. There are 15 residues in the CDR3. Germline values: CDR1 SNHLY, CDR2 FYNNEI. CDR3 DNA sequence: TGTGCCAGCAGTGAAACAGCGGGAGGACCGTACGAGCAGTACTTC. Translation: CASSETAGGPYEQYF.

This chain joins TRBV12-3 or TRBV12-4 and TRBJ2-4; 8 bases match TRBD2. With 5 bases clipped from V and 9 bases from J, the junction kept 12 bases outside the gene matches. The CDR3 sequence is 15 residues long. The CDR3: CASSPAGLVGTIQYF. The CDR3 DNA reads TGTGCCAGCAGTCCAGCGGGACTAGTTGGTACCATTCAGTACTTC.

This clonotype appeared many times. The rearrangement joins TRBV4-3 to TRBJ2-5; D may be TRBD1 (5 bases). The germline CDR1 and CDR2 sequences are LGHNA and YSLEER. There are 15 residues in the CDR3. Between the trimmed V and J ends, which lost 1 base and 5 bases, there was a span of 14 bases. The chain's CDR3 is CASSQVVQARETQYF. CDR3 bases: TGCGCCAGCAGCCAAGTCGTACAGGCCAGGGAGACCCAGTACTTC.

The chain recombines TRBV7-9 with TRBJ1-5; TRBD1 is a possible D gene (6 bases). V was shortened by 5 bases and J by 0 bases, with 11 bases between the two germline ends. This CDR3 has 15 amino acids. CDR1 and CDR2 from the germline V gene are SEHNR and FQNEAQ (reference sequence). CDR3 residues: CASSNGQYSNQPQHF. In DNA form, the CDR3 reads TGTGCCAGCAGCAACGGACAGTATAGCAATCAGCCCCAGCATTTT.

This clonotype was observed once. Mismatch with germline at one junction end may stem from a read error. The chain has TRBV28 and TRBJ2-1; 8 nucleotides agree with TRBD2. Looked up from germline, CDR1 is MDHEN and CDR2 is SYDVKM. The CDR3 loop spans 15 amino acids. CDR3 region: CASSRSGSSYDEQFF. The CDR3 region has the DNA TGTGCCAGCAGCCGAAGCGGGAGTTCCTACGATGAGCAGTTCTTC.

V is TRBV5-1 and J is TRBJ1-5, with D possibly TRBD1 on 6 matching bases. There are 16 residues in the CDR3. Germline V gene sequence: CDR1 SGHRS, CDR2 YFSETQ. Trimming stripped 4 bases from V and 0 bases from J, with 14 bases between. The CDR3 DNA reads TGCGCCAGCAGCACCGCAGGGGTTTATAGCAATCAGCCCCAGCATTTT. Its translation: CASSTAGVYSNQPQHF.

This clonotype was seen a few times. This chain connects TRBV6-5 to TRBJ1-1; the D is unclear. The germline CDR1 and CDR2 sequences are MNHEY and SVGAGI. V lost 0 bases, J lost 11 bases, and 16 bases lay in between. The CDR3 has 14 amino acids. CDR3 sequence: CASSYSRHSPAAFF. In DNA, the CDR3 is TGTGCCAGCAGTTACTCGAGACACAGCCCCGCGGCTTTCTTT.

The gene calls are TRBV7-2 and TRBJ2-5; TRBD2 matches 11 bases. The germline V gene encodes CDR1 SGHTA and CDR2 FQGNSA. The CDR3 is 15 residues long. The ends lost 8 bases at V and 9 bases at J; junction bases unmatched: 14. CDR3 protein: CASQKSHSGGVAQYF. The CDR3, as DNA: TGTGCCAGCCAAAAATCACATAGCGGGGGGGTGGCCCAGTACTTC.

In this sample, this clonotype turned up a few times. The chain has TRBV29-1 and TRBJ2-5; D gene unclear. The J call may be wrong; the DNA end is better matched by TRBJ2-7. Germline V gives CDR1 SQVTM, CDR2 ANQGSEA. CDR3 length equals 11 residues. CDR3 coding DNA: TGCAGCGTCACCGAAGTCTACGAGCAGTACTTC. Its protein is CSVTEVYEQYF.